Shown below are 2 T cell receptor beta chains from a single sample sequenced in a study of cytomegalovirus exposure and HLA in healthy donors. Primers included in the PCR were 60 Vbeta and 13 Jbeta primers. Clones were read by immunoSEQ multiplex PCR, and TCRdb kept only the in-frame ones, dropping some. The data show 65,000 to 75,000 clones, 68% seen once. The sequenced material came from PBMCs. These receptors originate from a man aged 35 to 55 in good health and CMV-seropositive.

J is TRBJ2-3 and V is TRBV30; 8 bases agree with TRBD2. This CDR3 contains 15 residues. The junction had 11 bases not matched to a gene; V was cut back by 7 bases and J by 2 bases. Germline V gene sequence: CDR1 GTSNPN, CDR2 SVGIG (reference sequence). The CDR3 loop is CASKTGRGVTDTQYF. In DNA, the CDR3 is TGTGCCTCAAAGACGGGGCGGGGGGTCACAGATACGCAGTATTTT.

The CDR3 sequence: CSVAGSDYAQYF. CDR3 nucleotides: TGCAGCGTTGCCGGGAGTGATTATGCGCAGTATTTT. This chain connects TRBV29-1 to TRBJ2-3, with a possible D match to TRBD2 (6 bases). CDR1 is SQVTM and CDR2 is ANQGSEA in the germline V gene. Trimming removed 4 bases at V and 10 bases at J, with 15 bases between. The CDR3 has 12 residues.